The present T cell receptor (beta chain) was sequenced within a study of lymphopenia after photon versus proton radiotherapy. Study conclusions and caveats: In patients who died, overall survival fell as post-nadir TCR diversity dropped more. Under photons, naive T cells and diversity fell while effector/memory populations rose. Authors raise, but do not show, better survival with proton therapy. After the lymphocyte nadir, photon-treated repertoires showed oligoclonal expansion, especially of CD8+ Temra cells.

CDR3 length: 12 residues. Germline V gene sequence: CDR1 SQVTM, CDR2 ANQGSEA. The J segment lost 7 bases and the V segment lost 7 bases, leaving 9 bases of the junction unmatched. The protocol was immunoSEQ multiplex PCR, while the TCRdb copy is restricted to in-frame clones and leaves out a portion. The data show roughly 76,000 clones, with about 90% seen just once and over 2% held by the top ten. A word on this clone: Its specificity is not known.

The V call is TRBV29-1, the J call TRBJ1-2; 7 bases fit TRBD1. The specimen was peripheral blood, collected from a patient treated with photon-based radiotherapy. The source of this sequence is a woman aged 40 to 50 with cholangiocarcinoma. CDR3 sequence: CSAGDSGSGYTF. DNA for the CDR3: TGCAGCGCAGGGGACAGTGGTTCTGGCTACACCTTC.